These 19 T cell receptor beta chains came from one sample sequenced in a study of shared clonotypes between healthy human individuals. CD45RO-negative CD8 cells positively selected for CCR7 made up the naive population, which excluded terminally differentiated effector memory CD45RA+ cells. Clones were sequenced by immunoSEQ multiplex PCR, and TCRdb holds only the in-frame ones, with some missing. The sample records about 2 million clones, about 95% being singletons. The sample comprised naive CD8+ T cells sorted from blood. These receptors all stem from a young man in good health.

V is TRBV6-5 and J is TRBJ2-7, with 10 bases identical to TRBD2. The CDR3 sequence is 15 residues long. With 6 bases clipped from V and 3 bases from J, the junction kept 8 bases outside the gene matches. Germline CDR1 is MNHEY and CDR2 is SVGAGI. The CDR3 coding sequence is TGTGCCAGCAGCCCGACTAGCGGGTCCTACTACGAGCAGTACTTC. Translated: CASSPTSGSYYEQYF.

CDR3 coding DNA: TGTGCCAGCAGCTGGGGCCCCCAACTAGCGGGAGAGGTAACAGATACGCAGTATTTT. Its protein is CASSWGPQLAGEVTDTQYF. The rearrangement uses TRBV5-6 and TRBJ2-3; TRBD2 aligns across 11 bases. Germline values: CDR1 SGHDT, CDR2 YYEEEE. The trim removed 3 bases at V and 3 bases at J, leaving 15 bases unmatched. The length of the CDR3 is 19 residues.

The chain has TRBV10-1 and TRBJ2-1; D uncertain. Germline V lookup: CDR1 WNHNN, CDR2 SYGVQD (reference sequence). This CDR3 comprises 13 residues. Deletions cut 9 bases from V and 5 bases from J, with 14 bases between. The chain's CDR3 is CARNFDQNNEQFF. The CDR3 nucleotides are TGCGCCAGAAACTTCGACCAGAACAATGAGCAGTTCTTC.

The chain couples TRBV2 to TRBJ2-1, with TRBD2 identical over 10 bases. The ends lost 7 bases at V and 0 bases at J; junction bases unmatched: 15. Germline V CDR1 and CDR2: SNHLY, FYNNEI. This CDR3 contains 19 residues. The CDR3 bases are TGTGCCAGCATAGGAGGGCTAGCGGGGGACCTTGACTCCTACAATGAGCAGTTCTTC. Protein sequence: CASIGGLAGDLDSYNEQFF.

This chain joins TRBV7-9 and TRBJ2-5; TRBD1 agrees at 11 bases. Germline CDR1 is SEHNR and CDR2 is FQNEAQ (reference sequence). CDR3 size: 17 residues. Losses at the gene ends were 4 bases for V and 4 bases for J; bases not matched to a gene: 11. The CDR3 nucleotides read TGTGCCAGCAGCTCTGGACAGGGGGCGCTTATTGTAGAGACCCAGTACTTC. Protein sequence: CASSSGQGALIVETQYF. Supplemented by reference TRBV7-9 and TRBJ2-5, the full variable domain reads DTGVSQNPRHKITKRGQNVTFRCDPISEHNRLYWYRQTLGQGPEFLTYFQNEAQLEKSRLLSDRFSAERPKGSFSTLEIQRTEQGDSAMYLCASSSGQGALIVETQYFGPGTRLLVL.

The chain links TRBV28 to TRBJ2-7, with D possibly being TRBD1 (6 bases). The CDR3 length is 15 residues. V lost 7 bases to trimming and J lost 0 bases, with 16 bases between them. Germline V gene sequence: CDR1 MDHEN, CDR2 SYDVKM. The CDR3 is CASKPTGLSSYEQYF. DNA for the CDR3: TGTGCCAGCAAACCGACAGGCCTAAGCTCCTACGAGCAGTACTTC. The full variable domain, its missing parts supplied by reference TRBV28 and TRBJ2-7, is DVKVTQSSRYLVKRTGEKVFLECVQDMDHENMFWYRQDPGLGLRLIYFSYDVKMKEKGDIPEGYSVSREKKERFSLILESASTNQTSMYLCASKPTGLSSYEQYFGPGTRLTVT.

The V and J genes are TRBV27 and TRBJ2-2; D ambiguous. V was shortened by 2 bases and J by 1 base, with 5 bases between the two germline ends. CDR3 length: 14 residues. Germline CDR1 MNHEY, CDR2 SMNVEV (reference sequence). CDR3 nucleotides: TGTGCCAGCAGTTTAGCGGTGAACACCGGGGAGCTGTTTTTT. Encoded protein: CASSLAVNTGELFF.

In DNA, the CDR3 is TGTGCCAGCAGGGGACTTCATACCTACGAGCAGTACTTC. Its translation: CASRGLHTYEQYF. The J gene is TRBJ2-7, the V gene TRBV6-5, with D perhaps TRBD2 (6 bases). There are 13 residues in the CDR3. With 6 bases removed from V and 2 bases from J, the gap between germline ends came to 11 bases. Germline assignment: CDR1 MNHEY and CDR2 SVGAGI.

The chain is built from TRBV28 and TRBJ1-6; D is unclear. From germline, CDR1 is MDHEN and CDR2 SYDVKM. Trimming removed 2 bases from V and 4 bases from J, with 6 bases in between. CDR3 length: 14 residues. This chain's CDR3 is CASSLEVYNSPLHF. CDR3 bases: TGTGCCAGCAGTTTAGAGGTATATAATTCACCCCTCCACTTT.

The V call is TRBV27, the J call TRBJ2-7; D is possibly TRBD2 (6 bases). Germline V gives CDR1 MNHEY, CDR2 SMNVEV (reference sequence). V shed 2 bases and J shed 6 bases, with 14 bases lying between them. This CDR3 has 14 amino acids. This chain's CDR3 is CASSLARPGSEQYF. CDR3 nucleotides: TGTGCCAGCAGTTTAGCCCGACCCGGGAGCGAGCAGTACTTC.

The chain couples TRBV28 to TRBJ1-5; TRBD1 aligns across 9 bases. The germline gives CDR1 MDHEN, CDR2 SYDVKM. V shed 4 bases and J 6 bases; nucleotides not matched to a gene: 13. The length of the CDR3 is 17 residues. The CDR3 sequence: CASSSEGTGTPFQPQHF. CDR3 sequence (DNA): TGTGCCAGCAGTTCCGAGGGGACAGGGACTCCTTTTCAGCCCCAGCATTTT.

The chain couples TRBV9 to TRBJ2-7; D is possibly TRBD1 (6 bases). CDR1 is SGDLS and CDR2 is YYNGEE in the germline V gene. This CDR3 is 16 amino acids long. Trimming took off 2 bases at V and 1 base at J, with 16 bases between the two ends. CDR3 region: CASSVEPGTPSYEQYF. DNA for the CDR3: TGTGCCAGCAGCGTGGAACCCGGGACACCATCCTACGAGCAGTACTTC. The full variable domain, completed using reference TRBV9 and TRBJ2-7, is DSGVTQTPKHLITATGQRVTLRCSPRSGDLSVYWYQQSLDQGLQFLIQYYNGEERAKGNILERFSAQQFPDLHSELNLSSLELGDSALYFCASSVEPGTPSYEQYFGPGTRLTVT.

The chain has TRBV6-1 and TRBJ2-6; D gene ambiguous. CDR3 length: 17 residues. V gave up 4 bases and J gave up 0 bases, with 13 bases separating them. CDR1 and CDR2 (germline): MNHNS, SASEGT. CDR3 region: CASSAVPGISGANVLTF. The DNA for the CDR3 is TGTGCCAGCAGTGCCGTCCCCGGAATCTCTGGGGCCAACGTCCTGACTTTC.

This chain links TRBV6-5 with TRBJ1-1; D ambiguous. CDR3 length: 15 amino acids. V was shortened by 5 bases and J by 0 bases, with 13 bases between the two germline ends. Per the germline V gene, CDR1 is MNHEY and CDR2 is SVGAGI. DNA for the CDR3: TGTGCCAGCAGTCCCCTCGATGGAGTGAACACTGAAGCTTTCTTT. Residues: CASSPLDGVNTEAFF.

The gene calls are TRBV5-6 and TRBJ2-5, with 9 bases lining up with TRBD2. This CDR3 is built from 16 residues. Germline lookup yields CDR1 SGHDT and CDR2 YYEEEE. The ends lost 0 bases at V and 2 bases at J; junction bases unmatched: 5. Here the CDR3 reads CASSLAGLAGQETQYF. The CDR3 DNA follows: TGTGCCAGCAGCTTGGCCGGGCTAGCGGGGCAAGAGACCCAGTACTTC. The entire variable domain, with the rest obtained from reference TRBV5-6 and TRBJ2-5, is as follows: DAGVTQSPTHLIKTRGQQVTLRCSPKSGHDTVSWYQQALGQGPQFIFQYYEEEERQRGNFPDRFSGHQFPNYSSELNVNALLLGDSALYLCASSLAGLAGQETQYFGPGTRLLVL.

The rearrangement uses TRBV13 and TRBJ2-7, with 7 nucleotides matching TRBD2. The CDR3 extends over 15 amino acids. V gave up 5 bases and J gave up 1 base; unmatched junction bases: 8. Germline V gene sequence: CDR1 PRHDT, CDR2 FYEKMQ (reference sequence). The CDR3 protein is CASSPESGGSYEQYF. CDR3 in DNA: TGTGCCAGCAGCCCAGAGTCGGGGGGATCCTACGAGCAGTACTTC.

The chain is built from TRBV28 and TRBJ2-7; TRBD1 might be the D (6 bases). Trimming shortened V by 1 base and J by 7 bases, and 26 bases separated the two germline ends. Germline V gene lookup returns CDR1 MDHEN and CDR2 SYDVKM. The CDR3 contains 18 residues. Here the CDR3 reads CASSLSVGGGWDGPEQYF. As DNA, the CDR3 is TGTGCCAGCAGTTTATCCGTTGGGGGCGGATGGGACGGCCCGGAGCAGTACTTC.

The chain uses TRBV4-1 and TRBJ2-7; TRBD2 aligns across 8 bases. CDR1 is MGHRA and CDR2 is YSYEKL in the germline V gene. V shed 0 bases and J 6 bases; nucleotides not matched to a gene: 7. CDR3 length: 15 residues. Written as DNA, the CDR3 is TGCGCCAGCAGCCAAGACCCCGGACTAGCTCTCGAGCAGTACTTC. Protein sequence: CASSQDPGLALEQYF.

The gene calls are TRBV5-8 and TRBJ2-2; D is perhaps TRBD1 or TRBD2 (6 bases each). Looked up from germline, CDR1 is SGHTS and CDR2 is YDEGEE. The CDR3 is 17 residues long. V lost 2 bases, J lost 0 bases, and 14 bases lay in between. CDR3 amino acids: CASSFGRGLANTGELFF. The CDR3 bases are TGTGCCAGCAGCTTTGGCAGGGGACTCGCGAACACCGGGGAGCTGTTTTTT. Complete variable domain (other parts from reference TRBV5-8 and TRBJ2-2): EAGVTQSPTHLIKTRGQQATLRCSPISGHTSVYWYQQALGLGLQFLLWYDEGEERNRGNFPPRFSGRQFPNYSSELNVNALELEDSALYLCASSFGRGLANTGELFFGEGSRLTVL.